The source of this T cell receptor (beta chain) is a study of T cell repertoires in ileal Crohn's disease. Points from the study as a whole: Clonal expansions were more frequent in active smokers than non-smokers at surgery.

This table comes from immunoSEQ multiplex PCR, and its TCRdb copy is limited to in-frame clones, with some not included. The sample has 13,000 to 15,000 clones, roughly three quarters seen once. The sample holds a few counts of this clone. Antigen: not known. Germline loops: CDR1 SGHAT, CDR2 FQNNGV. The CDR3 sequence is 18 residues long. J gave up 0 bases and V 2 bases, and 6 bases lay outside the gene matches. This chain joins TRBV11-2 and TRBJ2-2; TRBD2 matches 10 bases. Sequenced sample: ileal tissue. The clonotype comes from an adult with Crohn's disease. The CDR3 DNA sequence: TGTGCCAGCAGCTTAAGTAGCGGGAGGTCCGCGAACACCGGGGAGCTGTTTTTT. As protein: CASSLSSGRSANTGELFF.